This TCR beta chain appears in the sequencing data of a study of cytotoxic CD8 clonotypes in ibrutinib-treated CLL. This clone was seen just once. CDR3 length: 15 residues. Germline CDR1 reads GTSNPN; CDR2 reads SVGIG (reference sequence). V trimming: 2 bases; J trimming: 7 bases; junction bases outside the gene matches: 5. The data were produced by immunoSEQ multiplex PCR, yet TCRdb's version contains in-frame clones alone and is incomplete. The sample records roughly 250,000 clones, roughly 74% being singletons. This sequence was found in a human donor with chronic lymphocytic leukemia. The chain has TRBV30 and TRBJ2-3; 14 bases match TRBD2. The sample was PBMCs, taken after 24 months of ibrutinib treatment. The CDR3 here is CAWSRLAGGLNTQYF. CDR3 nucleotides: TGTGCCTGGAGTCGACTAGCGGGAGGGTTAAATACGCAGTATTTT.